The rows below give T cell receptor beta chains drawn from one sample of a study of blood T cell repertoires in COVID-19. The method was immunoSEQ multiplex PCR; TCRdb's version includes in-frame clones alone and lacks a portion of them. Counted here are about 20,000 clones, around 92% occurring once; the ten biggest clones make up roughly 6%. The specimen sequenced was peripheral blood. The receptors originated from a human donor in a cohort sampled during active COVID-19. CDR3s include the opening cysteine and the closing phenylalanine or tryptophan. D genes are given only for firm matches. Not all rows give a size; the values are once, few, many and, for expanded clones, a class.

j_gene: TRBJ1-1; v_gene: TRBV10-3; d_gene: TRBD1; abundance: -; CDR3nt: TGTGCCATCAGTTTGACGGGACAGGGGCCCACCTCCACTGAAGCTTTCTTT; CDR3aa: CAISLTGQGPTSTEAFF
j_gene: TRBJ2-5; v_gene: TRBV6-1; d_gene: -; abundance: -; CDR3nt: TGTGCCAGCAGTGAGCATTCTTCTCGGGGGACCCAGTACTTC; CDR3aa: CASSEHSSRGTQYF
j_gene: TRBJ2-7; v_gene: TRBV19; d_gene: -; abundance: -; CDR3nt: TGTGCCAGTAGTATAAAAGGGGCCTCCTACGAGCAGTACTTC; CDR3aa: CASSIKGASYEQYF
j_gene: TRBJ2-1; v_gene: TRBV11-3; d_gene: -; abundance: -; CDR3nt: TGTGCCAGCAGCTTTAGGAAAGCGTACAATGAGCAGTTCTTC; CDR3aa: CASSFRKAYNEQFF
j_gene: TRBJ2-7; v_gene: TRBV9; d_gene: TRBD1; abundance: -; CDR3nt: TGTGCCAGCAGCGTGGCGGTGACAGGGAACTACGAGCAGTACTTC; CDR3aa: CASSVAVTGNYEQYF
j_gene: TRBJ1-3; v_gene: TRBV7-6; d_gene: TRBD1; abundance: -; CDR3nt: TGTGCCAGCAGCCCAACGGACAGGTACTCTGGAAACACCATATATTTT; CDR3aa: CASSPTDRYSGNTIYF
j_gene: TRBJ1-2; v_gene: TRBV7-9; d_gene: TRBD1; abundance: -; CDR3nt: TGTGCCAGCAGCTCGGACAGGAGCAATAACTATGGCTACACCTTC; CDR3aa: CASSSDRSNNYGYTF
j_gene: TRBJ2-7; v_gene: TRBV7-9; d_gene: TRBD2; abundance: few; CDR3nt: TGTGCCAGCAGCCCCGGACTAGCGGGAGGCCCGAACTCCTACGAGCAGTACTTC; CDR3aa: CASSPGLAGGPNSYEQYF
j_gene: TRBJ1-5; v_gene: TRBV4-1; d_gene: TRBD1; abundance: -; CDR3nt: TGCGCCAGCAGCCAAAGGACAGGGGGCGTAGATCAGCCCCAGCATTTT; CDR3aa: CASSQRTGGVDQPQHF
j_gene: TRBJ2-7; v_gene: TRBV4-1; d_gene: TRBD2; abundance: -; CDR3nt: TGCGCCAGCAGCCAAGAGGGGCCGGGGCTAGCGGGGACCTACGAGCAGTACTTC; CDR3aa: CASSQEGPGLAGTYEQYF
j_gene: TRBJ1-1; v_gene: TRBV9; d_gene: -; abundance: once; CDR3nt: TGTGCCAGCAGCGTAGCTGCGGGGACCAGCGCAGAAGCTTTCTTT; CDR3aa: CASSVAAGTSAEAFF
j_gene: TRBJ2-2; v_gene: TRBV11-3; d_gene: TRBD2; abundance: -; CDR3nt: TGTGCCAGCAGCGGACTAGCGGTCGACACCGGGGAGCTGTTTTTT; CDR3aa: CASSGLAVDTGELFF
j_gene: TRBJ1-1; v_gene: TRBV6-5; d_gene: -; abundance: once; CDR3nt: TGTGCCAGCAGGGAGGTAGGGAGGACTGAAGCTTTCTTT; CDR3aa: CASREVGRTEAFF
j_gene: TRBJ2-7; v_gene: TRBV14; d_gene: -; abundance: -; CDR3nt: TGTGCCAGCAGCCAAGCCCGGACGGGGAGCTCCTACGAGCAGTACTTC; CDR3aa: CASSQARTGSSYEQYF
j_gene: TRBJ2-7; v_gene: TRBV5-1; d_gene: TRBD1; abundance: -; CDR3nt: TGCGCCAGCAGCTCCGGACAGGGCGGTTCCTACGAGCAGTACTTC; CDR3aa: CASSSGQGGSYEQYF
j_gene: TRBJ2-6; v_gene: TRBV7-9; d_gene: TRBD1; abundance: -; CDR3nt: TGTGCCAGCAGCTTAGACAGGGGGTATGGGGCCAACGTCCTGACTTTC; CDR3aa: CASSLDRGYGANVLTF
j_gene: TRBJ2-2; v_gene: TRBV2; d_gene: TRBD1; abundance: -; CDR3nt: TGTGCCAGCAGCTGGACAAAGACAGGGATTAACACCGGGGAGCTGTTTTTT; CDR3aa: CASSWTKTGINTGELFF
j_gene: TRBJ2-1; v_gene: TRBV4-1; d_gene: TRBD1; abundance: -; CDR3nt: TGCGCCAGCAGCCAAGATACAACAGGGGTGTCGAATGAGCAGTTCTTC; CDR3aa: CASSQDTTGVSNEQFF
j_gene: TRBJ2-7; v_gene: TRBV6-5; d_gene: TRBD1; abundance: -; CDR3nt: TGTGCCAGCAGTAACAGGGGGCACGAGCAGTACTTC; CDR3aa: CASSNRGHEQYF
j_gene: TRBJ1-3; v_gene: TRBV19; d_gene: -; abundance: -; CDR3nt: TGTGCCAGTAGCCTCGGACAGAACTCTGGAAACACCATATATTTT; CDR3aa: CASSLGQNSGNTIYF
j_gene: TRBJ1-6; v_gene: TRBV6-6; d_gene: TRBD1; abundance: -; CDR3nt: TGTGCCAGCAGTCCTCAGGGGGCACCGAGCTCCTATAATTCACCCCTCCACTTT; CDR3aa: CASSPQGAPSSYNSPLHF
j_gene: TRBJ2-1; v_gene: TRBV13; d_gene: TRBD1; abundance: -; CDR3nt: TGTGCCAGCAGCGCCGGGACAGGGCCGAAGCAGTTCTTC; CDR3aa: CASSAGTGPKQFF